The clone carrying this T cell receptor beta chain was counted at least ten times. Its target is not known. TCRdb itself ran the RACE reads through MiXCR, one entry per CDR3 protein. The profile covers a few hundred thousand distinct CDR3 sequences, with about 6.3% appearing a single time and around 5.6% taken by the ten largest. Time point given: patch test 2, 6 weeks after DPC sensitization. Treatment of the sample: therapeutic diphenylcyclopropenone sensitization with weekly scalp DPC. These data originate in a study of human T cells and chemical hapten exposure. Turning to the study itself: Sensitizing treatment utilized 2% DPC over an approximately 2 cm by approximately 2 cm portion of upper inner arm skin. Alopecia areata, totalis or universalis affected patients who were mostly female. Whole-study findings and limits: The number of TCRs above 1 in 1000 frequency did not change after DPC sensitization. There were significantly more large CDR3 similarity clusters among expanded TCRs than among controls.

CDR3 length equals 14 residues. V lost 2 bases and J lost 3, with 7 bases in between. CDR1 LGHDT and CDR2 YNNKEL come from the germline V gene (reference sequence). The clonotype was recovered from a woman aged 18-29 years with alopecia areata. Some clones in this sample may be carry-over from other donors' samples. This specimen consisted of whole blood, obtained in connection with sensitization to the hapten diphenylcyclopropenone (DPC). The chain has TRBV3-1 and TRBJ1-4; D possibly corresponds to TRBD1 (5 bases). CDR3 sequence: CASSQLGANEKLFF. In DNA form, the CDR3 reads TGTGCCAGCAGCCAACTAGGGGCTAATGAAAAACTGTTTTTT. Filled out from reference TRBV3-1 and TRBJ1-4, the complete variable domain reads DTAVSQTPKYLVTQMGNDKSIKCEQNLGHDTMYWYKQDSKKFLKIMFSYNNKELIINETVPNRFSPKSPDKAHLNLHINSLELGDSAVYFCASSQLGANEKLFFGSGTQLSVL.